Shown below are 5 T cell receptor beta chains from a single sample sequenced in a study of glioma-infiltrating T cells. Amplification of TCR alpha and beta CDR3 regions from RNA used iRepertoire nested multiplex PCR. MiXCR, run by TCRdb on the multiplex PCR reads, gives a single entry per CDR3 protein. The table includes under 130,000 distinct CDR3 sequences, about 30% detected once. The material sequenced was glioma tissue, nonneoplastic brain tissue, or PBMCs (not recorded which). The receptors shown here come from a human donor with low-grade glioma or glioblastoma, undergoing nonglioma brain surgery, or in good health (not recorded which).

The table lists this clonotype with a few counts. The gene calls are TRBV24-1 and TRBJ1-2; D might be TRBD1 (5 bases). The length of the CDR3 is 18 residues. CDR1 is KGHDR, CDR2 SFDVKD, per germline. The ends were cut back, 4 bases at V and 0 bases at J, with 20 bases in the middle. The CDR3 sequence: CATSDPSTRQPTNYGYTF. The CDR3 DNA reads as TGTGCCACCAGTGACCCTTCTACCCGACAGCCGACTAACTATGGCTACACCTTC.

The CDR3 here is CASSRDRGNNSPLHF. CDR3 in DNA: TGTGCCAGCAGTAGGGACAGGGGGAACAATTCACCCCTCCACTTT. The chain has TRBV2 and TRBJ1-6; 11 bases fit TRBD1. The trim removed 5 bases at V and 7 bases at J, leaving 4 bases unmatched. The CDR3 runs 15 residues. Germline V lookup: CDR1 SNHLY, CDR2 FYNNEI. The variable domain in full, completed from reference TRBV2 and TRBJ1-6, reads EPEVTQTPSHQVTQMGQEVILRCVPISNHLYFYWYRQILGQKVEFLVSFYNNEISEKSEIFDDQFSVERPDGSNFTLKIRSTKLEDSAMYFCASSRDRGNNSPLHFGNGTRLTVT.

Remarks on this clonotype: A much larger clonotype is one base distant, so this may be a read error. The CDR3 does not end in the conserved phenylalanine or tryptophan, so this is likely a read error. The chain uses TRBV20-1 and TRBJ1-4; 8 bases align to TRBD1. The CDR3 length is 13 residues. The V segment lost 7 bases and the J segment 8 bases; nucleotides outside the gene matches: 9. The germline V gene encodes CDR1 DFQATT and CDR2 SNEGSKA (reference sequence). CDR3 in amino acids: CSVRTGREEKLFS. As DNA, the CDR3 is TGCAGTGTTAGGACAGGGAGAGAGGAAAAACTGTTTTCT.

V usage is TRBV19 and J usage is TRBJ1-1, with D unresolved. The CDR3 runs to 13 residues. The germline CDR1 and CDR2 sequences are LNHDA and SQIVND (reference sequence). V dropped 4 bases and J dropped 5 bases, with 11 bases sitting between them. The DNA for the CDR3 is TGTGCCAGTAGTAAGACGAGGTGGACTGAAGCTTTCTTT. Amino acids: CASSKTRWTEAFF.

To note about this clonotype: A much larger clone lies a single base off, so this may be a read error. This chain joins TRBV7-9 and TRBJ1-1; D gene uncertain. CDR1 and CDR2 (germline): SEHNR, FQNEAQ (reference sequence). The CDR3 spans 14 residues. The CDR3 nucleotides are TGTGCCAGCAGCTTGTCCGGGAAAAACACTGAAGCTTTATTT. This codes for CASSLSGKNTEALF.